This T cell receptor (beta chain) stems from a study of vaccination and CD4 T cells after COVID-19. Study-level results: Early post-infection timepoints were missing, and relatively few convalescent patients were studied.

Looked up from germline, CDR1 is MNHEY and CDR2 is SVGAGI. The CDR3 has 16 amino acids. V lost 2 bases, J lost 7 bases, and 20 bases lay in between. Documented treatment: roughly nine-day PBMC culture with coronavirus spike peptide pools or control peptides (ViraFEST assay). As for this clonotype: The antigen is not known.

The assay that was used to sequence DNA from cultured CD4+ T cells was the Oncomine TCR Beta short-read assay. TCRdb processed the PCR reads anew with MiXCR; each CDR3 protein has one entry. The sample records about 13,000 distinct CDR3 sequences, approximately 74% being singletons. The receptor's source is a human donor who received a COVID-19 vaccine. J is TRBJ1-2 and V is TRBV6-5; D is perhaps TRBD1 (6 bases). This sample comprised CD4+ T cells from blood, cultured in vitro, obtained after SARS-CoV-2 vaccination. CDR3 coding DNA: TGTGCCAGCAGTTACGGGGCGCAGGGGCGCCGGGGTGGCTACACCTTC. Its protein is CASSYGAQGRRGGYTF.